This T cell receptor beta chain was observed in a study of CD8+ T cells in alopecia areata. Overall study: Tofacitinib therapy took 6 to 18 months; 6 months off drug came after.

Germline values: CDR1 SGHDN, CDR2 FVKESK. Trimming removed 4 bases from V and 1 base from J, with 14 bases in between. The CDR3 totals 16 residues. Treatment denoted: oral pan-JAK inhibitor, 5-10 mg twice daily. Turning to this clone: The antigen remains undetermined.

Sequencing relied on a cDNA template that was reverse transcribed from extracted RNA. The table came from immunoSEQ multiplex PCR; TCRdb's copy has only in-frame clones and leaves some out. The sample has about 210,000 clones; 50% to 75% are singletons. Study results and caveats: Lesional tissue from the scalp (especially in alopecia totalis/universalis) showed higher clonality than normal scalp. Tofacitinib significantly reduced both scalp clonality and expanded CD8+ clones among the top 100. Under tofacitinib, numerous expanded lesional clonotypes remained detectable in scalp and blood.

The sequence was collected from a human donor with alopecia areata. Specimen: CD4+ T cells sorted from blood, collected at week 4, from a patient treated with tofacitinib. V usage is TRBV14 and J usage is TRBJ2-4, with D possibly matching TRBD2 (5 bases). CDR3 nucleotide sequence: TGTGCCAGCAGCCCCGCCGGACTTCTCGCCAAAAACATTCAGTACTTC. Translation: CASSPAGLLAKNIQYF.